This T cell receptor (beta chain) was identified during a study of blood T cell repertoires in COVID-19. Background on the study: Samples taken during acute and convalescent COVID-19 were collected in the United States, Italy and Spain. From T cells, B-cell-depleted T cells, or PBMCs came the material, which was cDNA or gDNA.

The V and J ends lost 2 bases and 3 bases, in that order; junction bases with no gene match: 7. Germline V CDR1 and CDR2: SQVTM, ANQGSEA. The CDR3 contains 15 residues. In the authors' workflow: Nucleated cell number was recorded as an estimate derived from reference gene primer amplification. Measured with immunoSEQ multiplex PCR; TCRdb has only the in-frame clones, and not every one. The V and J calls and the clone size are those of that table, but D and trimming were determined from the DNA. In the table there are around 230,000 clones, about 79% of which are singletons. This sequence originates from a woman over 75 with acute or convalescent COVID-19. Input material: peripheral blood. The chain employs TRBV29-1 and TRBJ1-1; the match to TRBD1 covers 9 bases. Here the CDR3 DNA reads TGCAGCGTTGAAAGAGGACAGGGGATCTACACTGAAGCTTTCTTT. This sequence encodes CSVERGQGIYTEAFF. Full variable domain (rest looked up from reference TRBV29-1 and TRBJ1-1): SAVISQKPSRDICQRGTSLTIQCQVDSQVTMMFWYRQQPGQSLTLIATANQGSEATYESGFVIDKFPISRPNLTFSTLTVSNMSPEDSSIYLCSVERGQGIYTEAFFGQGTRLTVV.